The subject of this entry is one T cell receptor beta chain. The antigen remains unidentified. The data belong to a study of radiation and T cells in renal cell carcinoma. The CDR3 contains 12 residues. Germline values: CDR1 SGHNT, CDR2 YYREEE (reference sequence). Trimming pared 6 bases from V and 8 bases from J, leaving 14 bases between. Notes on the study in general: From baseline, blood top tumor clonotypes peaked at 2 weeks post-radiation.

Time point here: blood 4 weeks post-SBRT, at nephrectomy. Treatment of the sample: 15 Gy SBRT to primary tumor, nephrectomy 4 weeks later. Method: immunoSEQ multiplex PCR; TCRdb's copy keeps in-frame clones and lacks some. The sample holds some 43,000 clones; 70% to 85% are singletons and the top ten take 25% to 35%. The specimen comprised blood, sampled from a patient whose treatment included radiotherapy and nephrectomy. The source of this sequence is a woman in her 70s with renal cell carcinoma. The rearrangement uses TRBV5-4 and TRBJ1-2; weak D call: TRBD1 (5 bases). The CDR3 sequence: CASKLGGRGYTF. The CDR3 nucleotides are TGTGCCAGCAAGCTTGGGGGGAGGGGCTACACCTTC.